The following is a TCR beta chain sequence with its context. What it binds is not known. Only in-frame clones appear in the TCRdb table, and some are missing; sequencing was by immunoSEQ multiplex PCR. The table has 15,000 to 20,000 clones, almost 85% seen once. This sample's time point: newly diagnosed, previously untreated cHL patient sample. Comparison came from newly diagnosed, untreated classical Hodgkin lymphoma PBMCs. Trimming stripped 3 bases from V and 3 bases from J, with 13 bases between. CDR3 size: 14 residues. Germline V lookup: CDR1 SGHNT, CDR2 YYREEE (reference sequence). The source of the sample is a study of PD-1 blockade in classical Hodgkin lymphoma. The study's findings and limits: Repertoire differences lack defined causes, possibly disease activity or prior therapy.

The sequence was collected from a human donor with classical Hodgkin lymphoma. The J gene is TRBJ2-7, the V gene TRBV5-4; maybe TRBD1 (7 bases). The sequenced material came from peripheral blood mononuclear cells (PBMCs). The CDR3 here is CASSSYRGGYEQYF. Written as DNA, the CDR3 is TGTGCCAGCAGCTCCTACAGGGGAGGCTACGAGCAGTACTTC.